This T cell receptor beta chain was profiled in a study of cytomegalovirus exposure and HLA in healthy donors. Study in general: A data release that came early held tens of millions of unique TCRs from HLA-typed donors. General study findings and limits: Based on reports, TCR beta sequences accurately predicted HLA-A and HLA-B alleles for most subjects. A later analysis by the authors found several of the most significant clusters apparently linked to common viral pathogens.

The V segment lost 1 base and the J segment 1 base; nucleotides outside the gene matches: 2. The CDR3 is made up of 15 amino acids. The V gene's germline CDR1 is MGHRA and CDR2 YSYEKL. PCR employed 60 Vbeta and 13 Jbeta primers. In the original analysis: Later analysis identified tens of millions of unique TCR beta chains, about 12 million shared. This table comes from immunoSEQ multiplex PCR, and its TCRdb copy is limited to in-frame clones, with some not included. V, J and clone size are those of that table, while D and trimming were read from the DNA. The repertoire holds 200,000 to 250,000 clones, with 82% as singletons. This clone was seen more than once but under ten times. As yet, its antigen is unknown.

This sequence was found in a woman aged 35 to 49 in good health and CMV-seronegative. The sequencing sample was made of PBMCs. J is TRBJ2-3 and V is TRBV4-1; 7 nucleotides match TRBD2. In DNA form, the CDR3 reads TGCGCCAGCAGCCAAGTCCGGGAGGGCACAGATACGCAGTATTTT. Encoded protein: CASSQVREGTDTQYF.